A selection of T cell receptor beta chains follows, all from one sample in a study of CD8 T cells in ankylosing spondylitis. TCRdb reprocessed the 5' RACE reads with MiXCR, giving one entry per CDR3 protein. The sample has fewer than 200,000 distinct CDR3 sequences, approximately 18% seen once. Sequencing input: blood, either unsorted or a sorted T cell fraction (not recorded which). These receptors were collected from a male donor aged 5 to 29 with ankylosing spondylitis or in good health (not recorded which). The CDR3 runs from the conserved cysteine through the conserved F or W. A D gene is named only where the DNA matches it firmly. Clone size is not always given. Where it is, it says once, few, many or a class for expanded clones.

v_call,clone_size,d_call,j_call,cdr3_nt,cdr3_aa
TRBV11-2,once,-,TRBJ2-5,TGTGCCAGCAGCTTAGGGTTTGTCGGGAGCACTCAAGAGACCCAGTACTTC,CASSLGFVGSTQETQYF
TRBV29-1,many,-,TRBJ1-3,TGCAGCGTTGAAGAGGTCAACACCATATATTTT,CSVEEVNTIYF
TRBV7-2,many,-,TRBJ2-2,TGTGCCAGCAGCCCACTGGGCGGGGAGCTGTTTTTT,CASSPLGGELFF
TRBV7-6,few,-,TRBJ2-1,TGTGCCAGCAGCTCAGAGATGACTTTCAATGAGCAGTTCTTC,CASSSEMTFNEQFF
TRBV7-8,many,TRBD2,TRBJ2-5,TGTGCCAGCAGCTTTTTAGCGGGAGGGAACGCATACCAAGAGACCCAGTACTTC,CASSFLAGGNAYQETQYF
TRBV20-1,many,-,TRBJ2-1,TGCAGTGCAACACCTAAAAGCTCCTACAATGAGCAGTTCTTC,CSATPKSSYNEQFF
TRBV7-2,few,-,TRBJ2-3,TGTGCCAGCAGCTTAGGCGGGGCCGACACAGATACGCAGTATTTT,CASSLGGADTDTQYF
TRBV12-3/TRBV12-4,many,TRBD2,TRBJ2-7,TGTGCCAGCAGTTTGGGACTAGCGGCCGACGAGCAGTACTTC,CASSLGLAADEQYF
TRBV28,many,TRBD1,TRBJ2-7,TGTGCCAGCAGTGGCAAGAGACAGGGGGGCCACGAGCAGTACTTC,CASSGKRQGGHEQYF
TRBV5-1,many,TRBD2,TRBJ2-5,TGCGCCAGCAGCTTGGAGTTGGGGCGGGAGGAAGAGACCCAGTACTTC,CASSLELGREEETQYF
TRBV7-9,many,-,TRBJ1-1,TGTGCCAGCAGCTTAGGGGGTGGTGGAGCTTTCTTT,CASSLGGGGAFF
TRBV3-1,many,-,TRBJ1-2,TGTGCCAGCAGCCAAGCTGGTAACTCCTATGGCTACACCTTC,CASSQAGNSYGYTF
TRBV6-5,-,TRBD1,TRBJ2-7,TGTGCCAGCAACCCCGGGACAGGGATCAACGAGCAGTACTTC,CASNPGTGINEQYF
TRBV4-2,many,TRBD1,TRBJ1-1,TGTGCCAGCAGCCAAGCAGACACAGGGGGAGGCACTGAAGCTTTCTTT,CASSQADTGGGTEAFF
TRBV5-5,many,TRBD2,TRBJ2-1,TGTGCCAGCAGCTTTAAAGCGGGGTCCTACAATGAGCAGTTCTTC,CASSFKAGSYNEQFF
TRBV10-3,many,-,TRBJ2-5,TGTGCCATCAGTGACAGGGTAGAGACCCAGTACTTC,CAISDRVETQYF
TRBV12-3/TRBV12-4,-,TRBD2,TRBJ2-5,TGTGCCAGCAGTCTACTAGCGGGACAACATGGGACCCAGTACTTC,CASSLLAGQHGTQYF
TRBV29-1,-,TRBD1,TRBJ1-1,TGCAGCGTTGGCCCCGGACAGGGGAACACTGAAGCTTTCTTT,CSVGPGQGNTEAFF
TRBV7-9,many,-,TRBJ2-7,TGTGCCAGCAGCTCCCCGGTGAGGCTAGCGATGTACGAGCAGTACTTC,CASSSPVRLAMYEQYF
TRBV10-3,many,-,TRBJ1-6,TGTGCCATCAGTGAGTCAGAGAATTCACCCCTCCACTTT,CAISESENSPLHF
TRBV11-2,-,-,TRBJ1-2,TGTGCCAGCAGCTTAGACGGGAAAGACAGGCACTATGGCTACACCTTC,CASSLDGKDRHYGYTF
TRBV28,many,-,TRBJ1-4,TGTGCCAGCAGTTTTAGTCTCCACACTAATGAAAAACTGTTTTTT,CASSFSLHTNEKLFF
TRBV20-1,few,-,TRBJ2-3,TGCAGTGCTGGACAGCCAGATACGCAGTATTTT,CSAGQPDTQYF
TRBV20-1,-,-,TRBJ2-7,TGCAGTGCTAGAGATCCCCAGAAAGACTACGAGCAGTACTTC,CSARDPQKDYEQYF
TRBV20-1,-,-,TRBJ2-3,TGCAGTCGAGAAAAAGGACAGAGCAGGACAGATACGCAGTATTTT,CSREKGQSRTDTQYF
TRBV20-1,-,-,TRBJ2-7,TGCAGTGCTAGAGCTGGCTACGAGCAGTACTTC,CSARAGYEQYF
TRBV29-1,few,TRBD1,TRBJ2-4,TGCAGCGTCGGGACAGGGGTAAACATTCAGTACTTC,CSVGTGVNIQYF
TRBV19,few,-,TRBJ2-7,TGTGCCAGTAGTCCATTCGGGTCGTCCTACGAGCAGTACTTC,CASSPFGSSYEQYF
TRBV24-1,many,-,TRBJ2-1,TGTGCCACCAGTGATTTGAGTGGCGGCTCCTACAATGAGCAGTTCTTC,CATSDLSGGSYNEQFF
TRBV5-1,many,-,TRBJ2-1,TGCGCCAGCAGCCTCCTCACCGGGACCCAAACCTACAATGAGCAGTTCTTC,CASSLLTGTQTYNEQFF
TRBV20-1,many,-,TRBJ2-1,TGCAGTGCTAGAGATCTGAAGCGTTCCTACAATGAGCAGTTCTTC,CSARDLKRSYNEQFF
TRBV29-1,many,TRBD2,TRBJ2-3,TGCAGCGTTGAACCCCTAGCGGCCACAGATACGCAGTATTTT,CSVEPLAATDTQYF
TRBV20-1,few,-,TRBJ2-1,TGCAGTGCTAGGCGGGCCGGCAATGAGCAGTTCTTC,CSARRAGNEQFF
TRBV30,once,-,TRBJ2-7,TGTGCCTGGAGTGTAGCAGGGACCTACGAGCAGTACTTC,CAWSVAGTYEQYF
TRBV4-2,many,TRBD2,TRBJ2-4,TGTGCCAGCAGCTCTCGGGACTACGACGGCATTCAGTACTTC,CASSSRDYDGIQYF
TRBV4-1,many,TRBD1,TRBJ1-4,TGCGCCAGCAGCCAAGGACAGGGCTCTAATGAAAAACTGTTTTTT,CASSQGQGSNEKLFF
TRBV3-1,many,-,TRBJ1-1,TGTGCCAGCAGCCAACAGGGAACTGAAGCTTTCTTT,CASSQQGTEAFF
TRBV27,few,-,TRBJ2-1,TGTGCCAGCAGCGATTCACAGGTGTACAATGAGCAGTTCTTC,CASSDSQVYNEQFF
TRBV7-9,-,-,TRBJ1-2,TGTGCCAGCAGCTTACAAGGAAGCTACACCTTC,CASSLQGSYTF
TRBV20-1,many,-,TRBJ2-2,TGCAGTGCCCGAATCGGGAGCACAAACACCGGGGAGCTGTTTTTT,CSARIGSTNTGELFF
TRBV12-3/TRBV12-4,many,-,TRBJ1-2,TGTGCCAGCAGTTTAGCTTCCGGCAAATATGGCTACACCTTC,CASSLASGKYGYTF
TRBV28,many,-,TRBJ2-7,TGTGCCAGCAGTTTAAGTAGCACCCTCGCCTACGAGCAGTACTTC,CASSLSSTLAYEQYF
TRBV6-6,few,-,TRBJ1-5,TGTGCCAGCAGTTCGGATCAGCCCCAGCATTTT,CASSSDQPQHF
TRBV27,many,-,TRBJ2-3,TGTGCCAGCACCTTGGGAACAGGGACAGATACGCAGTATTTT,CASTLGTGTDTQYF
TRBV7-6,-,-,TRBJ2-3,TGTGCCAGCAGCCCTACGGGACAATTCACAGATACGCAGTATTTT,CASSPTGQFTDTQYF
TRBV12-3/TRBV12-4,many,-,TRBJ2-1,TGTGCCAGCAGTCGTACTAGTGGTGAGCAGTTCTTC,CASSRTSGEQFF
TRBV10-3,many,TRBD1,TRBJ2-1,TGTGCCATCAGTGAAAGAGGACAGGGGGCTGAGGGTGAGCAGTTCTTC,CAISERGQGAEGEQFF
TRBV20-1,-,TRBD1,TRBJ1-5,TGCAGTGCCCCGGACAGGGATCATCAGCCCCAGCATTTT,CSAPDRDHQPQHF
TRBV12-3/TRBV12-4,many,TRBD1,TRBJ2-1,TGTGCCAGCAGGGGGACAGGGGTTTCTGGGAATGAGCAGTTCTTC,CASRGTGVSGNEQFF
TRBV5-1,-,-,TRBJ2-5,TGCGCCAGCAGCCTAACCCCGGGACCTCAAGAGACCCAGTACTTC,CASSLTPGPQETQYF
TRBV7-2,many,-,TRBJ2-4,TGTGCCAGCAGTCTCCTACAAAACATTCAGTACTTC,CASSLLQNIQYF
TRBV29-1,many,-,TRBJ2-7,TGCAGCGTTGGCCCGGACTTGTACGAGCAGTACTTC,CSVGPDLYEQYF
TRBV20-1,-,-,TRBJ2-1,TGCAGTGCTAGAGATTATCACAGCGGATTACCCAATGAGCAGTTCTTC,CSARDYHSGLPNEQFF